The clone carrying this TCR beta chain has just a few counts. Antigen: not known. CDR1 and CDR2 (germline): MGHDK, SYGVNS. V lost 3 bases to trimming and J lost 2 bases; unmatched junction nucleotides: 7. There are 15 residues in the CDR3. The entry originates in a study of a mutant IDH1 vaccine in newly diagnosed glioma. Study as a whole: Treated individuals were approximately 62% male and around 40% female, averaging roughly 44 years of age. Pretreatment consisted of radiotherapy, temozolomide, or both, with most receiving both. Visit V12 was conducted at week 35 as the safety follow-up. Visit V13 came later, at week 47. Whole-study results and caveats: Top-clonotype changes in peripheral T cells seemed unrelated to pseudoprogression.

Produced via immunoSEQ multiplex PCR; TCRdb's table is partial and in-frame only. Counted here are 50,000 to 75,000 clones, about 73% occurring once; the ten biggest clones make up over 4%. Time point reported: week 35, safety follow-up. Each dose of the vaccine consisted of 300 ug of mutant IDH1 20-mer peptide, with topical imiquimod. The sequencing used PBMCs, collected from a glioma patient whose treatment included an IDH1 peptide vaccine. The clonotype comes from a man between 50 and 59 years old with glioma. The V and J genes are TRBV25-1 and TRBJ2-7, with 7 bases identical to TRBD1. Here the CDR3 reads CASSEPGTAAYEQYF. Written as DNA, the CDR3 is TGTGCCAGCAGTGAGCCCGGGACAGCAGCCTACGAGCAGTACTTC.